The present T cell receptor beta chain was sequenced within a study of T-cell reconstitution after alpha-beta-depleted transplantation in children. The TCRbeta library incorporated unique molecular identifiers. From the PCR reads, TCRdb called clonotypes with MiXCR, one entry per CDR3 protein. The profile shows 530,000 or so distinct CDR3 sequences, roughly a quarter of them singletons. This CDR3 is 12 amino acids long. Germline trimming cut 6 bases from V and 6 bases from J; bases unmatched to any gene: 4. CDR1 is SQVTM, CDR2 ANQGSEA, per germline. This clonotype occurred a few times. The receptor was derived from a boy less than two years old with Wiskott-Aldrich syndrome, due to receive a stem cell transplant. The V and J genes are TRBV29-1 and TRBJ2-1, with TRBD1 matching over 8 bases. Source: PBMCs, taken before TCRalphabeta/CD19-depleted stem cell transplant. As DNA, the CDR3 is TGCAGCGTCCGGACAGGGACCAATGAGCAGTTCTTC. Translation gives CSVRTGTNEQFF.